The 25 T cell receptor beta chains presented below share a single source sample, sequenced in a study of T cells in women clearing cervical HPV infection. Here immunoSEQ multiplex PCR was the method, and the copy in TCRdb shows in-frame clones only, minus some. This listing includes 45,000 to 50,000 clones. Sequencing used blood buffy coat. The source is a woman between 18 and 75 years old with a cervical HPV16 infection that either progressed to CIN3+ or cleared (not recorded which).

Comment on this clone: The read falls 3 residues short of the CDR3 end, and the missing part is taken from the germline J gene. The rearrangement uses TRBV29-1 and TRBJ1-2; weak D call: TRBD1 (5 bases). The CDR3 spans 13 residues. Per the germline V gene, CDR1 is SQVTM and CDR2 is ANQGSEA. V lost 3 bases and J lost 4, with 12 bases in between. CDR3 bases read: TGCAGCGTTGAGGGGGGGATGTCCTATGGC. Its translation is CSVEGGMSYG. The CDR3 as a whole reads CSVEGGMSYGYTF.

As concerns this clone: From the germline J gene comes the end of the CDR3, since the read stops 3 residues before it. The V call is TRBV11-1, the J call TRBJ2-2; 9 positions agree with TRBD2. The CDR3 is 15 residues long. CDR1 is SGHAT, CDR2 FQDESV, per germline (reference sequence). Germline trimming cut 2 bases from V and 9 bases from J; bases unmatched to any gene: 7. The part of the CDR3 DNA that was read is TGTGCCAGCAGCTTAAAAGCGGGAGGTGTCCGGGAG. As protein: CASSLKAGGVRE. The entire CDR3 protein reads CASSLKAGGVRELFF.

Points on this clone: The sequenced fragment ends 3 residues before the CDR3 boundary, so the rest is inferred from the germline J gene. V is TRBV30 and J is TRBJ1-1; no reliable D call. Trimming stripped 0 bases from V and 0 bases from J, with 11 bases between. This CDR3 contains 15 residues. CDR1 is GTSNPN and CDR2 is SVGIG in the germline V gene (reference sequence). The CDR3: CAWSVPAIMNTEAFF. Partial CDR3 DNA: TGTGCCTGGAGTGTACCAGCGATCATGAACACTGAA. Full variable domain (outside the CDR3, taken from reference TRBV30 and TRBJ1-1): SQTIHQWPATLVQPVGSPLSLECTVEGTSNPNLYWYRQAAGRGLQLLFYSVGIGQISSEVPQNLSASRPQDRQFILSSKKLLLSDSGFYLCAWSVPAIMNTEAFFGQGTRLTVV.

On this clone: The DNA ends 3 residues before the CDR3 does, and the rest of the CDR3 is filled in from the germline J gene. The V gene is TRBV5-4, the J gene TRBJ2-1, with TRBD2 as a possible D gene (6 bases). The length of the CDR3 is 13 residues. CDR1 is SGHNT, CDR2 YYREEE, per germline (reference sequence). V was trimmed by 4 bases and J by 4 bases, leaving 9 bases between them. CDR3 DNA, as far as it was read: TGTGCCAGCAGCCCGGACTATTACAATGAG. The encoded protein is CASSPDYYNE. The complete CDR3 reads CASSPDYYNEQFF.

On this clone: From the germline J gene comes the end of the CDR3, since the read stops 3 residues before it. This chain links TRBV18 with TRBJ2-2; 8 bases are shared with TRBD1. Germline V gene data show CDR1 as KGHSH and CDR2 as LQKENI. The CDR3 has 16 residues. After removal of 1 base from V and 4 bases from J, the junction contained 5 bases not matched to a gene. The CDR3 region is CASSPLATGVTGELFF. The covered CDR3 bases are TGTGCCAGCTCACCACTGGCGACAGGGGTCACCGGGGAG.

A note on this clone: The read gets to within 3 residues of the CDR3 end, and the germline J gene fills in the rest. The chain joins TRBV7-6 to TRBJ1-4, with 7 bases fitting TRBD1. The CDR3 contains 15 residues. Germline CDR1 and CDR2: SGHVS and FNYEAQ. The DNA read from the CDR3 is TGTGCCAGCAGCTTACAGACAGGGAAGAGTTCACCA. It translates to CASSLQTGKSSP. The whole CDR3 protein reads CASSLQTGKSSPLFF.

In the case of this clone: The CDR3 end is not reached by the read, which stops 3 residues before it; the germline J gene fills it in. This chain joins TRBV5-1 and TRBJ2-7; 7 bases line up with TRBD2. The germline V gene encodes CDR1 SGHRS and CDR2 YFSETQ. CDR3 length: 16 amino acids. With V trimmed by 0 bases and J by 4 bases, 10 bases remained unmatched. CDR3 protein: CASSLDTLTSLYEQYF. The sequenced part of the CDR3 DNA is TGCGCCAGCAGCTTGGACACGCTGACTAGCCTTTACGAG.

As for this clone: Read sequence stops 3 residues before the CDR3 end, and the germline J gene provides the missing end. The chain combines TRBV20-1 with TRBJ2-1, with 10 bases fitting TRBD2. This CDR3 is 15 amino acids long. Germline CDR1 and CDR2: DFQATT and SNEGSKA (reference sequence). V was clipped by 2 bases and J by 2 bases; unmatched bases: 3. CDR3 in amino acids: CSARSGLAAYNEQFF. CDR3 DNA, as far as it was read: TGCAGTGCTAGATCCGGACTAGCGGCCTACAATGAG.

Turning to this clone: The read is 3 residues too short to cover the CDR3 end, so that end is filled in from the germline J gene. The chain uses TRBV6-1 and TRBJ2-3; D might be TRBD2 (5 bases). The CDR3 covers 12 residues. Germline values: CDR1 MNHNS, CDR2 SASEGT. V lost 2 bases and J lost 5, with 5 bases in between. CDR3 in amino acids: CASSERGDTQYF. Incomplete CDR3 DNA: TGTGCCAGCAGTGAACGGGGAGATACG.

Turning to this clone: The observed sequence ends 3 residues before the CDR3 terminus, with the missing tail filled in from the germline J gene. The chain couples TRBV6-1 to TRBJ1-5; D unresolved. The ends were cut back, 3 bases at V and 4 bases at J, with 7 bases in the middle. The germline V gene has CDR1 MNHNS and CDR2 SASEGT. The CDR3 extends over 13 amino acids. The part of the CDR3 DNA that was read is TGTGCCAGCAGTGACGGTTATAATCAGCCC. Its translation is CASSDGYNQP. The whole CDR3 sequence is CASSDGYNQPQHF.

Note on this clone: The CDR3 end falls 3 residues outside the read, so it is completed with the germline J gene. V is TRBV5-1 and J is TRBJ2-7; D gene ambiguous. Germline V gene data show CDR1 as SGHRS and CDR2 as YFSETQ. Trimming removed 5 bases at V and 2 bases at J, with 14 bases between. The CDR3 consists of 14 residues. The CDR3 DNA, read in part, is TGCGCCAGCAGTAGGGCCGGCTCGACCTACGAG. It specifies CASSRAGSTYE. The full CDR3 is CASSRAGSTYEQYF.

About this clone itself: The sequenced fragment ends 3 residues before the CDR3 boundary, so the rest is inferred from the germline J gene. The chain is built from TRBV19 and TRBJ1-2; 8 bases fit TRBD1. Germline-derived CDR1 and CDR2 are LNHDA and SQIVND (reference sequence). V dropped 8 bases and J dropped 2; count of bases not matched to a gene: 4. The CDR3 runs 13 residues. The CDR3 bases that were read are TGTGCCAGTTCGGACAGGGCCAACTATGGC. Translating gives CASSDRANYG. The whole CDR3 sequence reads CASSDRANYGYTF.

Details on this clone: The read is 3 residues too short to cover the CDR3 end, so that end is filled in from the germline J gene. The chain links TRBV2 to TRBJ2-2; the match to TRBD1 covers 10 bases. CDR3 size: 14 residues. Per germline, CDR1 SNHLY and CDR2 FYNNEI. Here the CDR3 reads CASLRGQGYEKLFF. The part of the CDR3 DNA that was read is TGTGCCAGCCTGCGGGGACAGGGGTATGAAAAG.

Remarks on this clone: The read terminates 3 residues before the CDR3 end, so the remaining end is supplied by the germline J gene. The V gene is TRBV5-6, the J gene TRBJ2-7; tentative D call: TRBD1 (6 bases). The CDR3 consists of 13 residues. V was trimmed by 1 base and J by 2 bases, leaving 7 bases between them. Germline V lookup: CDR1 SGHDT, CDR2 YYEEEE. The sequenced part of the CDR3 DNA is TGTGCCAGCAGCTTGAGGGGGACCTACGAG. This gives the protein CASSLRGTYE. The CDR3 in its entirety is CASSLRGTYEQYF. Together with reference TRBV5-6 and TRBJ2-7, the CDR3 gives the full variable domain: DAGVTQSPTHLIKTRGQQVTLRCSPKSGHDTVSWYQQALGQGPQFIFQYYEEEERQRGNFPDRFSGHQFPNYSSELNVNALLLGDSALYLCASSLRGTYEQYFGPGTRLTVT.

Of note for this clone: The read terminates 3 residues ahead of where the CDR3 ends, so the germline J gene completes it. The identical CDR3 is also encoded by other nucleotide sequences in the sample. V gene TRBV30 combines with J gene TRBJ2-5; TRBD2 matches 7 bases. There are 13 residues in the CDR3. Germline V lookup: CDR1 GTSNPN, CDR2 SVGIG (reference sequence). J lost 3 bases, V lost 0 bases, and 1 base had no gene match. The sequenced CDR3 bases are TGTGCCTGGAGTGTCCTAGCGGAAGAGACC. Translation: CAWSVLAEET. Given in full, the CDR3 is CAWSVLAEETQYF.

As concerns this clone: One end of the junction varies from germline; a read error may be responsible. With the read ending 3 residues before the CDR3 end, the germline J gene is used to fill in that end. This chain connects TRBV4-2 to TRBJ1-4; D uncertain. Germline CDR1 and CDR2: LGHNA and YNFKEQ. CDR3 length: 17 amino acids. The DNA read from the CDR3 is TGCGCCAGCAGCCAAGGTTCTAGTTCACTCCGTGGTGAAAAA. It is translated as CASSQGSSSLRGEK. The complete CDR3 protein is CASSQGSSSLRGEKLFF.

On this clone: The read ends 3 residues early relative to the CDR3; the germline J gene fills the gap. This rearrangement joins TRBV20-1 to TRBJ2-1, with D unclear. With 2 bases removed from V and 7 bases from J, the gap between germline ends came to 18 bases. This CDR3 has 15 residues. Per germline, CDR1 DFQATT and CDR2 SNEGSKA (reference sequence). The CDR3 spells CSARTTRPHVNEQFF. The CDR3 bases that were read are TGCAGTGCTAGAACGACACGCCCGCATGTGAATGAG.

As concerns this clone: The read finishes 3 residues shy of the CDR3 end, and the germline J gene is used to complete it. The chain uses TRBV5-1 and TRBJ1-1; D gene unclear. The germline CDR1 and CDR2 sequences are SGHRS and YFSETQ. V lost 5 bases and J 1 base, leaving 12 bases between the germline ends. This CDR3 contains 14 residues. CDR3 loop: CASRVGQTNTEAFF. Partial CDR3 DNA: TGCGCCAGCAGGGTTGGCCAAACGAACACTGAA.

To note about this clone: The read halts 3 residues ahead of the CDR3 end, with the missing end drawn from the germline J gene. V gene TRBV10-1 combines with J gene TRBJ1-1; tentatively, D is TRBD1 (5 bases). The germline V gene has CDR1 WNHNN and CDR2 SYGVQD (reference sequence). This CDR3 has 15 amino acids. The V and J ends lost 3 bases and 4 bases respectively, with 15 bases between them. The CDR3 DNA, read in part, is TGCGCCAGCAGTGATGAGACAGCATCCCGCACTGAA. Encoded protein: CASSDETASRTE. The whole CDR3 sequence is CASSDETASRTEAFF.

In regard to this clone: The CDR3 extends 3 residues past the end of the read, so its final part is completed from the germline J gene. The J gene is TRBJ2-1, the V gene TRBV7-3; no clear D gene. Trimming shortened V by 5 bases and J by 2 bases, and 13 bases separated the two germline ends. This CDR3 comprises 15 residues. Germline V lookup: CDR1 SGHTA, CDR2 FQGTGA. The CDR3 is CASSPFSSPYNEQFF. The sequenced CDR3 bases are TGTGCCAGCAGCCCCTTCTCCTCCCCCTACAATGAG.

To note about this clone: From the germline J gene comes the end of the CDR3, since the read stops 3 residues before it. The rearrangement joins TRBV5-1 to TRBJ2-6; TRBD1 is a possible D gene (5 bases). Germline V gene sequence: CDR1 SGHRS, CDR2 YFSETQ. The CDR3 covers 15 residues. The V and J ends lost 1 base and 2 bases respectively, with 7 bases between them. This CDR3 reads CASSLSQAGANVLTF. Incomplete CDR3 DNA: TGCGCCAGCAGCTTGTCACAGGCTGGGGCCAACGTC.

Turning to this clone: The missing CDR3 end, 3 residues past where the read stops, is filled in from the germline J gene. V gene TRBV20-1 combines with J gene TRBJ2-5, with 7 positions matching TRBD1. In germline, CDR1 is DFQATT, CDR2 SNEGSKA (reference sequence). Trimming took 0 bases from V and 5 from J; bases not matched to a gene: 6. The CDR3 sequence is 14 residues long. CDR3 sequence: CSARDPGTDETQYF. The CDR3 DNA, read in part, is TGCAGTGCTAGAGATCCCGGGACAGACGAGACC.

A word on this clone: The CDR3 end is not reached by the read, which stops 3 residues before it; the germline J gene fills it in. The gene calls are TRBV19 and TRBJ1-1; D is ambiguous. The CDR3 sequence is 12 residues long. Germline V gene lookup returns CDR1 LNHDA and CDR2 SQIVND (reference sequence). Trimming removed 7 bases from V and 1 base from J, with 7 bases in between. The sequenced part of the CDR3 DNA is TGTGCCAGTAAGCTGCCGAACACTGAA. It is translated as CASKLPNTE. Given in full, the CDR3 is CASKLPNTEAFF.

The part of the CDR3 DNA that was read is TGCGCCAGCAGCGTGACTACCTCAGGCGAG. Amino acids: CASSVTTSGE. The full CDR3 protein reads CASSVTTSGEQYF. The gene calls are TRBV5-1 and TRBJ2-7; D might be TRBD2 (5 bases). The DNA ends 3 residues before the CDR3 does, and the rest of the CDR3 is filled in from the germline J gene. V was pared by 4 bases and J by 6 bases, with 14 bases between. Per germline, CDR1 SGHRS and CDR2 YFSETQ. CDR3 length equals 13 residues.

Details on this clone: The missing CDR3 end, 3 residues past where the read stops, is filled in from the germline J gene. V gene TRBV20-1 combines with J gene TRBJ2-7; 9 bases line up with TRBD1. Germline CDR1 DFQATT, CDR2 SNEGSKA (reference sequence). This CDR3 has 15 amino acids. V lost 1 base to trimming and J lost 1 base; unmatched junction nucleotides: 5. Incomplete CDR3 DNA: TGCAGTGCTAGAGTGAGGGGACAGGGTTCCTACGAG. Protein sequence: CSARVRGQGSYE. The complete CDR3 sequence is CSARVRGQGSYEQYF.